The clone carrying this T cell receptor beta chain has just a few counts. V was pared by 6 bases and J by 2 bases, with 15 bases of the junction left unmatched. This CDR3 region has 17 residues. CDR1 is DFQATT, CDR2 SNEGSKA, per germline (reference sequence). This sample is part of a study of identical twins. MiXCR, run by TCRdb on the 5' RACE reads, gives a single entry per CDR3 protein. This table holds about 700,000 distinct CDR3 sequences, around 6% found once. The chain recombines TRBV20-1 with TRBJ2-3; 9 bases agree with TRBD2. The TCR originated in a man younger than 30 in good health. The sequencing input was naive T cells sorted from blood. This chain's CDR3 is CSARGGGGAGVTDTQYF. For the CDR3, the DNA is TGCAGTGCCCGCGGCGGGGGGGGAGCGGGAGTCACAGATACGCAGTATTTT.